Presented here are 29 T cell receptor beta chains from one specimen sequenced in a study of shared clonotypes between healthy human individuals. The data were produced by immunoSEQ multiplex PCR, yet TCRdb's version contains in-frame clones alone and is incomplete. The sample lists about 2.4 million clones; approximately 94% were seen once. Specimen: naive CD4+ T cells from PBMCs. Subset here: CD45RA+ positively selected. The receptors originated from a man between 18 and 29 years old in good health. Some clones in this sample may be carry-over from other donors' samples.

The V gene is TRBV6-6, the J gene TRBJ2-1, with D unclear. Germline lookup yields CDR1 MNHNY and CDR2 SVGAGI (reference sequence). The germline V and J ends were trimmed by 2 bases and 6 bases, with 5 bases remaining between them. This CDR3 region has 12 residues. The CDR3 DNA is TGTGCCAGCAGTTACAGGACCAATGAGCAGTTCTTC. It translates to CASSYRTNEQFF.

As regards this clone: The same CDR3 also results from other DNA sequences found in this sample. This sequence joins TRBV2 and TRBJ2-2; 9 bases align to TRBD2. After removal of 4 bases from V and 2 bases from J, the junction contained 2 bases not matched to a gene. CDR3 size: 15 residues. The germline gives CDR1 SNHLY, CDR2 FYNNEI. CDR3 nucleotides: TGTGCCAGCAGTGGAGCGGGAGGAAACACCGGGGAGCTGTTTTTT. It encodes CASSGAGGNTGELFF.

The V and J genes are TRBV18 and TRBJ2-3; 11 bases fit TRBD2. V trimming: 0 bases; J trimming: 8 bases; junction bases outside the gene matches: 4. CDR3 length: 15 amino acids. CDR1 and CDR2 from the germline V gene are KGHSH and LQKENI. Here the CDR3 DNA reads TGTGCCAGCTCACCACCACTAGCGGGAGTGAGTACGCAGTATTTT. It is translated as CASSPPLAGVSTQYF.

There are a few counts of this clone. J is TRBJ2-1 and V is TRBV14, with a possible D match to TRBD2 (6 bases). CDR3 length: 15 residues. Germline CDR1 reads SGHDN; CDR2 reads FVKESK. V gave up 0 bases and J gave up 0 bases, with 6 bases separating them. The CDR3 DNA sequence: TGTGCCAGCAGCCAAGAGGGGGGCTCCTACAATGAGCAGTTCTTC. Protein product: CASSQEGGSYNEQFF.

V usage is TRBV28 and J usage is TRBJ1-5; no firm D call. The CDR3 loop spans 13 amino acids. The ends were cut back, 2 bases at V and 7 bases at J, with 9 bases in the middle. Germline values: CDR1 MDHEN, CDR2 SYDVKM. CDR3 in DNA: TGTGCCAGCAGTTTAGCAGGCTCCCAGCCCCAGCATTTT. This gives the protein CASSLAGSQPQHF.

Comment on this clone: The same CDR3 is also encoded by other DNA sequences in this sample. The CDR3 sequence is CASSPRSSGTTYEQYF. CDR3 nucleotides: TGTGCCAGCTCACCACGGTCTAGCGGGACAACCTACGAGCAGTACTTC. The chain combines TRBV18 with TRBJ2-7; TRBD2 matches 9 bases. In germline, CDR1 is KGHSH, CDR2 LQKENI. The V and J ends lost 1 base and 2 bases, in that order; junction bases with no gene match: 6. CDR3 size: 16 residues.

V gene TRBV9 combines with J gene TRBJ1-1, with D possibly being TRBD1 (6 bases). CDR3 size: 13 residues. Germline CDR1 and CDR2: SGDLS and YYNGEE. Trimming stripped 0 bases from V and 4 bases from J, with 7 bases between. The DNA of the CDR3 is TGTGCCAGCAGCGTAGGGGGGCCCACTGAAGCTTTCTTT. Protein: CASSVGGPTEAFF.

The chain couples TRBV5-1 to TRBJ2-2, with D tentatively TRBD2 (5 bases). The germline V gene encodes CDR1 SGHRS and CDR2 YFSETQ. The CDR3 loop spans 15 amino acids. V gave up 5 bases and J gave up 4 bases, with 15 bases separating them. CDR3 sequence reads: CASREGSVTTGELFF. The CDR3 DNA reads as TGCGCCAGCAGAGAGGGCTCAGTTACCACCGGGGAGCTGTTTTTT.

As to this clone: Distinct nucleotide sequences in the sample also encode this CDR3. The V call is TRBV29-1, the J call TRBJ1-2, with D tentatively TRBD1 (5 bases). CDR1 and CDR2 (germline): SQVTM, ANQGSEA. V lost 3 bases and J lost 3, with 11 bases in between. CDR3 length equals 13 residues. For the CDR3, the DNA is TGCAGCGTTGATAGGGGCTTCGACTATGGCTACACCTTC. Protein sequence: CSVDRGFDYGYTF.

Details on this clone: One end of the junction does not line up with germline, which may come from a read error. The sample carries other DNA sequences with the same CDR3. This sequence joins TRBV6-1 and TRBJ1-2, with no clear D. Germline CDR1 and CDR2: MNHNS and SASEGT. The CDR3 is made up of 12 amino acids. The chain's CDR3 is CASSYSAVGYTF. The CDR3 nucleotides read TGCGCCAGCAGTTATTCGGCCGTGGGCTACACCTTC.

The gene calls are TRBV28 and TRBJ1-2; D not resolved. Germline values: CDR1 MDHEN, CDR2 SYDVKM. The germline V and J ends were trimmed by 6 bases and 7 bases, with 12 bases remaining between them. CDR3 length: 12 residues. CDR3 nucleotides: TGTGCCAGCAGCCTCCAGGCCGTTGGCTACACCTTC. This encodes CASSLQAVGYTF.

This rearrangement joins TRBV4-1 to TRBJ2-7, with 7 bases aligning to TRBD2. V lost 2 bases, J lost 4 bases, and 17 bases stayed unmatched. The CDR3 totals 18 residues. Germline V gene data show CDR1 as MGHRA and CDR2 as YSYEKL. The CDR3 sequence: CASSQPGRQLPGSYEQYF. The CDR3 nucleotides read TGCGCCAGCAGCCAACCCGGGAGGCAGCTCCCTGGATCATACGAGCAGTACTTC.

The chain recombines TRBV15 with TRBJ2-1; 9 bases are a match to TRBD2. Per germline, CDR1 LNHNV and CDR2 YYDKDF (reference sequence). The V and J ends lost 1 base and 5 bases, in that order; junction bases with no gene match: 9. The CDR3 loop spans 17 amino acids. The CDR3 DNA sequence: TGTGCCACCAGCAGAGTCCTTCTAGCGGGGACAGACAATGAGCAGTTCTTC. This translates into CATSRVLLAGTDNEQFF.

As regards this clone: Other DNA sequences of this sample code for an identical CDR3. The rearrangement uses TRBV25-1 and TRBJ1-1; D is perhaps TRBD1 (6 bases). CDR1 and CDR2 from the germline V gene are MGHDK and SYGVNS. Between the trimmed V and J ends, which lost 3 bases and 2 bases, there was a span of 13 bases. The length of the CDR3 is 15 residues. CDR3 DNA sequence: TGTGCCAGCAGTGACCCAAGGACAGCCAACACTGAAGCTTTCTTT. Amino acid sequence: CASSDPRTANTEAFF.

The chain joins TRBV5-1 to TRBJ2-6; 13 bases map to TRBD2. Germline loops: CDR1 SGHRS, CDR2 YFSETQ. The V gene end was trimmed by 0 bases and the J gene end by 4 bases; junction bases not matched to a gene: 7. CDR3 length equals 19 residues. The chain's CDR3 is CASSLAPQGLAGGANVLTF. Written as DNA, the CDR3 is TGCGCCAGCAGCTTGGCCCCCCAGGGACTAGCGGGGGGGGCCAACGTCCTGACTTTC.

The chain links TRBV18 to TRBJ2-1; 7 nucleotides agree with TRBD2. V trimming: 6 bases; J trimming: 6 bases; junction bases outside the gene matches: 2. Germline V gene lookup returns CDR1 KGHSH and CDR2 LQKENI. The CDR3 loop spans 12 amino acids. CDR3 sequence reads: CASSGGFNEQFF. The CDR3 bases are TGTGCCAGCTCGGGGGGGTTCAATGAGCAGTTCTTC.

The CDR3 bases are TGTGCCAGCAAGGGCGTCCAGGGGTGGACTGAAGCTTTCTTT. Amino acids: CASKGVQGWTEAFF. The chain links TRBV6-5 to TRBJ1-1, with D perhaps TRBD1 (6 bases). Germline values: CDR1 MNHEY, CDR2 SVGAGI. Trimming cost V 7 bases and J 5 bases, with 17 bases left between them. The CDR3 extends over 14 amino acids.

The chain recombines TRBV5-1 with TRBJ2-3; D might be TRBD1 (6 bases). The CDR3 sequence is 15 residues long. V was shortened by 1 base and J by 4 bases, with 13 bases between the two germline ends. Looked up from germline, CDR1 is SGHRS and CDR2 is YFSETQ. The CDR3 coding sequence is TGCGCCAGCAGCTTGTGGGCAGGGGCCGCAGATACGCAGTATTTT. Protein product: CASSLWAGAADTQYF.

J is TRBJ1-3 and V is TRBV5-1, with no clear D. There are 15 residues in the CDR3. CDR1 and CDR2 from the germline V gene are SGHRS and YFSETQ. Trimming took off 5 bases at V and 0 bases at J, with 12 bases between the two ends. For the CDR3, the DNA is TGCGCCAGCAGAGGTCCGACGGTCTCTGGAAACACCATATATTTT. Translating it yields CASRGPTVSGNTIYF.

This clone was observed once. The chain joins TRBV7-2 to TRBJ2-7, with D tentatively TRBD2 (5 bases). The CDR3 is 15 amino acids. Trimming pared 5 bases from V and 2 bases from J, leaving 16 bases between. Looked up from germline, CDR1 is SGHTA and CDR2 is FQGNSA. The CDR3 here is CASSLGLAMAYEQYF. As DNA, the CDR3 is TGTGCCAGCAGCCTAGGGCTAGCAATGGCCTACGAGCAGTACTTC.

The chain links TRBV29-1 to TRBJ1-2; 9 bases line up with TRBD1. CDR3 length: 13 residues. J lost 7 bases, V lost 7 bases, and 10 bases had no gene match. CDR1 is SQVTM and CDR2 is ANQGSEA in the germline V gene. The CDR3 DNA follows: TGCAGCGCGGGTTCGGGGACAGGGAGTGGCTACACCTTC. This codes for CSAGSGTGSGYTF. Full variable domain (remainder filled in from reference TRBV29-1 and TRBJ1-2): SAVISQKPSRDICQRGTSLTIQCQVDSQVTMMFWYRQQPGQSLTLIATANQGSEATYESGFVIDKFPISRPNLTFSTLTVSNMSPEDSSIYLCSAGSGTGSGYTFGSGTRLTVV.

This clone was counted only a few times. Other nucleotide sequences in the sample specify the same CDR3. This chain connects TRBV18 to TRBJ1-1; a possible D gene is TRBD1 (6 bases). Trimming took off 6 bases at V and 2 bases at J, with 10 bases between the two ends. Germline lookup yields CDR1 KGHSH and CDR2 LQKENI. There are 13 residues in the CDR3. CDR3 in amino acids: CASSSDRNTEAFF. The CDR3, as DNA: TGTGCCAGCTCTTCGGACAGAAACACTGAAGCTTTCTTT.

This clone has only one observation. CDR3 sequence: CASSYVVGDLAGELFF. The CDR3, as DNA: TGTGCCAGCAGCTACGTTGTTGGGGATCTAGCCGGGGAGCTGTTTTTT. The rearrangement joins TRBV7-7 to TRBJ2-2, with unresolved D. Germline values: CDR1 SSHAT, CDR2 FNYEAQ (reference sequence). Trimming took 4 bases from V and 6 from J, leaving 18 bases between them. The CDR3 totals 16 residues.

The chain is built from TRBV15 and TRBJ2-7; D is undetermined. The CDR3 is made up of 13 amino acids. Trimming stripped 7 bases from V and 3 bases from J, with 13 bases between. Looked up from germline, CDR1 is LNHNV and CDR2 is YYDKDF (reference sequence). The CDR3 reads CATKGRPGYEQYF. CDR3 DNA: TGTGCCACCAAGGGCAGGCCGGGCTACGAGCAGTACTTC. Full variable domain (missing parts from reference TRBV15 and TRBJ2-7): DAMVIQNPRYQVTQFGKPVTLSCSQTLNHNVMYWYQQKSSQAPKLLFHYYDKDFNNEADTPDNFQSRRPNTSFCFLDIRSPGLGDTAMYLCATKGRPGYEQYFGPGTRLTVT.

In its sample, this clone was seen once. Other nucleotide sequences in the sample specify the same CDR3. The J gene is TRBJ1-1, the V gene TRBV28; D unresolved. This CDR3 region has 11 residues. In germline, CDR1 is MDHEN, CDR2 SYDVKM. Trimming took off 1 base at V and 8 bases at J, with 5 bases between the two ends. The CDR3 region is CASSLSSEAFF. CDR3 sequence (DNA): TGTGCCAGCAGTTTATCCTCCGAAGCTTTCTTT. Full variable domain (remainder filled in from reference TRBV28 and TRBJ1-1): DVKVTQSSRYLVKRTGEKVFLECVQDMDHENMFWYRQDPGLGLRLIYFSYDVKMKEKGDIPEGYSVSREKKERFSLILESASTNQTSMYLCASSLSSEAFFGQGTRLTVV.

The chain carries TRBV10-3 and TRBJ1-4; TRBD1 might be the D (6 bases). Trimming took off 5 bases at V and 6 bases at J, with 13 bases between the two ends. CDR3 length: 14 amino acids. Germline CDR1 is ENHRY and CDR2 is SYGVKD. Written as DNA, the CDR3 is TGTGCCATCAGTCGGGGGGGGCCTGATGAAAAACTGTTTTTT. It encodes CAISRGGPDEKLFF.

The chain employs TRBV25-1 and TRBJ2-2; D possibly corresponds to TRBD1 (5 bases). Germline CDR1 and CDR2: MGHDK and SYGVNS. This CDR3 has 14 amino acids. The V and J ends lost 6 bases and 1 base respectively, with 9 bases between them. The CDR3 loop is CASRGQGNTGELFF. The CDR3 bases are TGTGCCAGCAGAGGTCAGGGGAACACCGGGGAGCTGTTTTTT.

This chain joins TRBV9 and TRBJ2-5; TRBD2 agrees at 11 bases. From germline, CDR1 is SGDLS and CDR2 YYNGEE. The CDR3 contains 15 residues. Germline trimming cut 4 bases from V and 2 bases from J; bases unmatched to any gene: 4. CDR3 DNA: TGTGCCAGCAGCATGGGACTAGCGGAGCAAGAGACCCAGTACTTC. It codes for CASSMGLAEQETQYF. The variable domain in full, completed from reference TRBV9 and TRBJ2-5, reads DSGVTQTPKHLITATGQRVTLRCSPRSGDLSVYWYQQSLDQGLQFLIQYYNGEERAKGNILERFSAQQFPDLHSELNLSSLELGDSALYFCASSMGLAEQETQYFGPGTRLLVL.

The chain couples TRBV29-1 to TRBJ1-1; D is uncertain. The germline V gene has CDR1 SQVTM and CDR2 ANQGSEA. Trimming pared 3 bases from V and 7 bases from J, leaving 9 bases between. The CDR3 is 11 residues long. The chain's CDR3 is CSVDTGVEAFF. In DNA form, the CDR3 reads TGCAGCGTTGACACTGGCGTTGAAGCTTTCTTT.